This T cell receptor (beta chain) is drawn from a study of CD8+ T cells in alopecia areata. Study observations and caveats: In scalp samples, resident alphabeta T cells of normal skin are also sequenced. It was lesional scalp, especially alopecia totalis/universalis, that showed higher clonality than normal scalp.

The CDR3 sequence is 15 residues long. CDR1 and CDR2 (germline): SGHTA, FQGNSA. The ends lost 5 bases at V and 6 bases at J; junction bases unmatched: 7. Details on this clone: The target antigen is unknown.

cDNA reverse transcribed from extracted RNA served as the sequencing template. Using immunoSEQ multiplex PCR, the repertoire was profiled, and TCRdb retains in-frame clones only, with some absent. The profile covers about 130,000 clones, with roughly three fifths appearing a single time and 4.5% to 5.5% taken by the ten largest. The chain uses TRBV7-2 and TRBJ1-4, with 9 bases that match TRBD1. Material: CD4+ T cells sorted from blood, obtained at week 0. This receptor was identified in a human donor with alopecia areata. CDR3 nucleotides: TGTGCCAGCAGCCTGGGGACAGGGCGCTATGAAAAACTGTTTTTT. This encodes CASSLGTGRYEKLFF.